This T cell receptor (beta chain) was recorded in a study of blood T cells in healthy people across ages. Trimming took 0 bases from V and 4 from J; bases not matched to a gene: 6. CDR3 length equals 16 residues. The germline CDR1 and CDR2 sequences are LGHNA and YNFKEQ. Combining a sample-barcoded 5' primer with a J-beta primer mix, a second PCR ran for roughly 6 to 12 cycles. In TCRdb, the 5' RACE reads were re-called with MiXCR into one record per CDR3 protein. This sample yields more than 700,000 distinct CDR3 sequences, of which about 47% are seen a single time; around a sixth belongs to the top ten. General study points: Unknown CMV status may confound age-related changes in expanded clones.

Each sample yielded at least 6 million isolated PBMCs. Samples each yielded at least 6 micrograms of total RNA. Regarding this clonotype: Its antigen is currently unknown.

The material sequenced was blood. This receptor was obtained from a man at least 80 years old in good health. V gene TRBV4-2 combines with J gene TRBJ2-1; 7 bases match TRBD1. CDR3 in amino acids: CASSQDLTGDYNEQFF. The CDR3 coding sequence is TGTGCCAGCAGCCAAGATCTTACAGGGGATTACAATGAGCAGTTCTTC.